A selection of T cell receptor beta chains follows, all from one sample in a study of radiotherapy plus CTLA-4 blockade in lung cancer. The data were produced by immunoSEQ multiplex PCR, yet TCRdb's version contains in-frame clones alone and is incomplete. Among 81,000 or so clones listed, around nine tenths were seen once. This sample comprised peripheral blood, obtained from a patient treated with radiotherapy plus ipilimumab. All receptors come from a human donor with non-small cell lung cancer who had stable disease on radiotherapy plus ipilimumab. The CDR3 runs from the conserved cysteine through the conserved F or W. D genes are given only for firm matches. Not all rows give a size; the values are once, few, many and, for expanded clones, a class.

V gene,D gene,J gene,clone size,CDR3 DNA,CDR3 protein
TRBV10-3,NA,TRBJ1-4,few,TGTGCCATCAGTGAGTCCGGGACAACTAATGAAAAACTGTTTTTT,CAISESGTTNEKLFF
TRBV28,NA,TRBJ1-4,NA,TGTGCCACCTCGGGGGGCGCAACTAATGAAAAACTGTTTTTT,CATSGGATNEKLFF
TRBV19,NA,TRBJ2-5,NA,TGTGCCAGTGGCCCATGGGGTGAGACCCAGTACTTC,CASGPWGETQYF
TRBV29-1,NA,TRBJ2-7,NA,TGCAGCGCAAAAACCGGGACGGGAAGCTCCTACGAGCAGTACTTC,CSAKTGTGSSYEQYF
TRBV7-3,TRBD1,TRBJ2-1,NA,TGTGCCAGCAGCTTAAACCCCCGCACTACAGGGGGCAATGAGCAGTTCTTC,CASSLNPRTTGGNEQFF
TRBV9,NA,TRBJ2-3,NA,TGTGCCAGCAGCGTAGGAGGAACGACAGATACGCAGTATTTT,CASSVGGTTDTQYF
TRBV7-8,NA,TRBJ1-2,NA,TGTGCCAGCAGCTTAGAAGGCCAAGGGGCGATAGGCTACACCTTC,CASSLEGQGAIGYTF
TRBV5-3,NA,TRBJ1-6,NA,TGTGCCAGAAGCATCCCGACAATCTACTTGTGGTGTGGGGTCGTCTATAATTCACCCCTCCACTTT,CARSIPTIYLWCGVVYNSPLHF
TRBV6-5,TRBD2,TRBJ2-2,once,TGTGCCAGCAGTTACTCCGGGACTAGCATCGGGGAGCTGTTTTTT,CASSYSGTSIGELFF
TRBV25-1,NA,TRBJ2-3,NA,TGTGCCAGCAGTCGGTTGGATACGCAGTATTTT,CASSRLDTQYF
TRBV5-1,NA,TRBJ1-1,NA,TGCGCCAGCAGCCCGGGAGGGTCGTCTTTCATGAACACTGAAGCTTTCTTT,CASSPGGSSFMNTEAFF
TRBV14,TRBD1,TRBJ2-5,NA,TGTGCCAGCAGCCAAGAGGGGCCTTGGCAGGGGGCCGAGACCCAGTACTTC,CASSQEGPWQGAETQYF
TRBV2,NA,TRBJ1-5,once,TGTGCCAGCAAATTGGTGACAGCACGGCAGCCCCAGCATTTT,CASKLVTARQPQHF
TRBV7-3,TRBD2,TRBJ2-3,NA,TGTGCCAGCAGCTTAATGGGAGGGGGCACAGATACGCAGTATTTT,CASSLMGGGTDTQYF
TRBV6-5,TRBD2,TRBJ2-1,NA,TGTGCCAGCAGTTACGGGACTAGCGGATACAATGAGCAGTTCTTC,CASSYGTSGYNEQFF
TRBV9,NA,TRBJ1-2,NA,TGTGCCAGCAGCCTAGAACCGGGGCATCATGGCTACACCTTC,CASSLEPGHHGYTF
TRBV30,TRBD1,TRBJ1-6,NA,TGTGCCTGGAGCGCTAGGGGGCGGACAGCCGGGGTTAATTCACCCCTCCACTTT,CAWSARGRTAGVNSPLHF
TRBV11-2,TRBD1,TRBJ1-1,few,TGTGCCAGCAGCTTCCTGACCGGGACAGGGGCCACTGAAGCTTTCTTT,CASSFLTGTGATEAFF
TRBV27,TRBD2,TRBJ2-7,NA,TGTGCCAGCAGTTTAAGGCCCAGCGGGGGGCCCTACGAGCAGTACTTC,CASSLRPSGGPYEQYF
TRBV18,TRBD1,TRBJ2-7,NA,TGTGCCAGCTCACCTCCGGGACAGGGTTCCTACGAGCAGTACTTC,CASSPPGQGSYEQYF
TRBV10-1,NA,TRBJ2-3,NA,TGCGCCAGCAGTGAGTCGAGAGTGACTAGGTCTCTCCCCAATACGCAGTATTTT,CASSESRVTRSLPNTQYF
TRBV10-1,NA,TRBJ1-4,NA,TGCGCCAGCAGTGAAGGAGGGAGCGGGGAAAAACTGTTTTTT,CASSEGGSGEKLFF
TRBV29-1,NA,TRBJ2-4,NA,TGCAGCGTTCCGAAGGACAGAATTCAGTACTTC,CSVPKDRIQYF
TRBV5-6,NA,TRBJ1-2,NA,TGTGCCAGCAGCTTGTTAGGGGCGCAGACCTTC,CASSLLGAQTF
TRBV28,NA,TRBJ1-5,NA,TGTGCCAGCAGTTTATTAACTCAGCCCCAGCATTTT,CASSLLTQPQHF
TRBV5-1,NA,TRBJ1-3,NA,TGCGCCAGCAGCCGCACCGGAGGGGTCGGAAACACCATATATTTT,CASSRTGGVGNTIYF
TRBV29-1,NA,TRBJ1-1,once,TGCAGCGTCGCCCTCATTATCAACACTGAAGCTTTCTTT,CSVALIINTEAFF
TRBV6-1,TRBD1,TRBJ2-7,NA,TGTGCCAGTGGGAATATCGGGACAGGGGGATACGAGCAGTACTTC,CASGNIGTGGYEQYF
TRBV11-2,NA,TRBJ1-5,NA,TGTGCCAGCAGAGGGGGGGGCGGCAATCAGCCCCAGCATTTT,CASRGGGGNQPQHF